This T cell receptor beta chain is drawn from a study of regulatory T cells in long-lasting Graves disease (dated by TCRdb to the early 2020s). With regard to the full study: To count as having persistent Graves' disease, a patient had to have received antithyroid drug treatment for over 5 years with TSH receptor autoantibodies remaining persistently positive. A total of around 35 samples were covered by TCR sequencing, comprising some 13 persistent and around 20 newly diagnosed Graves' disease patients. Peripheral blood TCR sequencing and RNA sequencing compared persistent Graves' disease patients with newly diagnosed Graves' disease patients. On average, persistent Graves' disease patients in the clinical cohort had been on antithyroid drugs for around 9.5 years. The study took place in China and was registered as a clinical trial.

CDR1 and CDR2 are drawn from the germline V gene: SGHTA, FQGNSA. The CDR3 measures 14 amino acids from cysteine to phenylalanine. The read is trimmed to its CDR3 DNA, 42 bases read in frame from base 1. Trimming removed 7 bases from V and 4 bases from J, leaving 16 bases between the germline ends. The sample's time point label is to be understood as: persistent/refractory GD, antithyroid drugs over 5 years with positive TRAb. For both TCR sequencing and RNA sequencing, RNA was extracted from PBMCs using TRIzol. The diagnosis of Graves' disease followed American Thyroid Association guidelines. Recruitment of patients was carried out at an endocrinology department in Xi'an, China. From each patient, about 9.7 milliliters of peripheral blood was collected into an EDTA anticoagulant tube. Ficoll Paque Plus density gradient separation was used to isolate PBMCs, and no further T cell sorting was performed. An Agilent 2100 Bioanalyzer and agarose gel were used to check RNA quality, while a NanoDrop 2000 measured RNA concentration.

Library creation used multiplex PCR. Instrument used: Illumina HiSeq 4000. iRepertoire HTBI primers and Arm-PCR amplification of CDR3 regions were used to construct TCR beta libraries. Before sequencing, the PCR products went through gel purification. Under the source paper's analysis protocol: Gene usage analysis of CDR3 amino acid clonotypes relied on the roughly 60 TRBV and around 13 TRBJ segments identified across samples. COPE and FqMerger were used to merge filtered high-quality paired reads into contigs. Contigs were aligned with BLAST to IMGT TRBV, TRBD and TRBJ reference genes, and CDR3 was defined per IMGT. Any clonotype with a frequency above 0.1% was classified as a highly expanded clone. Shannon entropy served as the measure of repertoire diversity, while the Gini coefficient captured V-J evenness. A clonotype was considered public if more than one individual shared it. TCRdb reran the public reads through fastp at Q25 and MiXCR, keeping productive beta chains. Merged by CDR3 protein, the rows form single entries marked with the most common genes and DNA. The V and J calls and clone size come from TCRdb's table, not from the authors' own analysis. The table for this sample lists some 330,000 distinct CDR3 sequences; approximately 25% of them were counted only once. Around 30% of the sample lies in the top ten.

A remark on this clonotype: Its specific antigen is unknown. Per-nucleotide qualities are absent, and no much larger clonotype sits a single base away.

Findings and caveats that apply to the study as a whole: The authors noted that the small sample size was a limitation that may lower accuracy. Sequencing and analysis were restricted to the TCR beta chain. Because the primary lesion, thyroid tissue, could not be accessed, the study looked at peripheral blood alone. Preferential use of TRBV28, TRBJ1-2 and TRBJ2-5 was observed in persistent disease, whereas TRBV20-1 and TRBJ2-1 were favored in newly diagnosed disease. Compared with newly diagnosed patients, persistent Graves' disease patients had lower TCR Shannon entropy and fewer highly expanded clones, which suggests clonal expansion. Persistent patients shared more public clonotypes among themselves (around 2,700) than newly diagnosed patients did (about 970).

The chain joins TRBV7-2 to TRBJ2-5, and perhaps TRBD1 as D gene, on 6 matching bases. The source is a woman aged 40 to 50 with Graves disease. Donor details come from another sample of the same person, matched by shared clones. The sample here was peripheral blood mononuclear cells (PBMCs), taken when the disease was refractory, from a patient treated with antithyroid drugs. The CDR3 has the sequence CASTTWGRGETQYF. Read as DNA, the sequence is TGTGCCAGCACCACCTGGGGGCGAGGAGAGACCCAGTACTTC.